These T cell receptor beta chains were read from a single sample in a study of cytomegalovirus exposure and HLA in healthy donors. The method was immunoSEQ multiplex PCR; TCRdb's version includes in-frame clones alone and lacks a portion of them. The sample records about 170,000 clones, over 65% being singletons. Sequencing was done on a sample of PBMCs. These receptors came from a man aged 35 to 55 in good health and CMV-seropositive. Both conserved end residues are part of each CDR3. Each record gives: CDR3 protein, CDR3 DNA, D gene, clone size, J gene, V gene. D genes are given only for firm matches. Size values are once, few and many counts, or a class for expanded clones, and some rows have none.

CDR3 protein: CASSLLERQGRYEQYF; CDR3 DNA: TGTGCCAGCAGTCTCCTCGAGAGGCAGGGGCGTTACGAGCAGTACTTC; D gene: .; clone size: few; J gene: TRBJ2-7; V gene: TRBV6-6
CDR3 protein: CASSGTGGGNQPQHF; CDR3 DNA: TGTGCCAGTAGTGGGACAGGGGGGGGCAATCAGCCCCAGCATTTT; D gene: TRBD1; clone size: .; J gene: TRBJ1-5; V gene: TRBV19
CDR3 protein: CASSYGSTEAFF; CDR3 DNA: TGTGCCAGCAGTTACGGGAGCACTGAAGCTTTCTTT; D gene: .; clone size: .; J gene: TRBJ1-1; V gene: TRBV6-5
CDR3 protein: CASSQFHLGQSGNTIYF; CDR3 DNA: TGCGCCAGCAGCCAATTCCACCTGGGACAGAGTGGAAACACCATATATTTT; D gene: TRBD1; clone size: .; J gene: TRBJ1-3; V gene: TRBV4-1
CDR3 protein: CASSLQGWDTDTQYF; CDR3 DNA: TGTGCCAGCAGCTTGCAGGGTTGGGACACAGATACGCAGTATTTT; D gene: .; clone size: few; J gene: TRBJ2-3; V gene: TRBV5-5
CDR3 protein: CASSVTRASYEQYF; CDR3 DNA: TGTGCCAGCAGTGTAACTAGAGCTTCCTACGAGCAGTACTTC; D gene: .; clone size: .; J gene: TRBJ2-7; V gene: TRBV2
CDR3 protein: CASSERGQAEKLFF; CDR3 DNA: TGCGCCAGCAGTGAGAGGGGACAGGCGGAAAAACTGTTTTTT; D gene: TRBD1; clone size: .; J gene: TRBJ1-4; V gene: TRBV10-2
CDR3 protein: CASSIDRGKQPQHF; CDR3 DNA: TGTGCCAGTAGTATAGATAGGGGGAAACAGCCCCAGCATTTT; D gene: .; clone size: .; J gene: TRBJ1-5; V gene: TRBV19
CDR3 protein: CASSSDRDYGYTF; CDR3 DNA: TGTGCCAGCAGTTCTGACAGGGACTATGGCTACACCTTC; D gene: TRBD1; clone size: .; J gene: TRBJ1-2; V gene: TRBV6-1
CDR3 protein: CASSLGTTRGRNSPLHF; CDR3 DNA: TGCGCCAGCAGCTTGGGGACCACTAGGGGGCGGAATTCACCCCTCCACTTT; D gene: TRBD1; clone size: .; J gene: TRBJ1-6; V gene: TRBV5-1
CDR3 protein: CAWSSSENIQYF; CDR3 DNA: TGTGCCTGGAGCTCTAGCGAAAACATTCAGTACTTC; D gene: .; clone size: once; J gene: TRBJ2-4; V gene: TRBV30
CDR3 protein: CASSPRPSGANVLTF; CDR3 DNA: TGTGCCAGCAGCCCGAGGCCCTCTGGGGCCAACGTCCTGACTTTC; D gene: .; clone size: .; J gene: TRBJ2-6; V gene: TRBV9
CDR3 protein: CASTPGGENNGYTF; CDR3 DNA: TGCGCCAGTACACCCGGAGGGGAGAACAACGGCTACACCTTC; D gene: .; clone size: .; J gene: TRBJ1-2; V gene: TRBV5-1
CDR3 protein: CASSYRESYNEQFF; CDR3 DNA: TGTGCCAGCAGTTATCGGGAATCCTACAATGAGCAGTTCTTC; D gene: .; clone size: .; J gene: TRBJ2-1; V gene: TRBV6-5
CDR3 protein: CASSQDVGVHREQYF; CDR3 DNA: TGCGCCAGCAGCCAAGATGTTGGAGTCCACCGCGAGCAGTACTTC; D gene: .; clone size: .; J gene: TRBJ2-7; V gene: TRBV4-3
CDR3 protein: CASSPVGLGFTDTQYF; CDR3 DNA: TGTGCCAGCAGCCCTGTGGGGCTAGGCTTCACAGATACGCAGTATTTT; D gene: .; clone size: .; J gene: TRBJ2-3; V gene: TRBV5-4
CDR3 protein: CSSSWGGVREQYF; CDR3 DNA: TGTTCCAGCAGCTGGGGGGGGGTCCGCGAGCAGTACTTC; D gene: TRBD2; clone size: .; J gene: TRBJ2-7; V gene: TRBV7-9
CDR3 protein: CASSRAVTSSYNEQFF; CDR3 DNA: TGTGCCAGTAGTAGGGCCGTCACGAGCTCCTACAATGAGCAGTTCTTC; D gene: .; clone size: .; J gene: TRBJ2-1; V gene: TRBV19
CDR3 protein: CASSQVNRGPKNIQYF; CDR3 DNA: TGCGCCAGCAGCCAAGTTAACAGGGGACCCAAAAACATTCAGTACTTC; D gene: TRBD1; clone size: .; J gene: TRBJ2-4; V gene: TRBV4-1
CDR3 protein: CASSVGNIMNTEAFF; CDR3 DNA: TGTGCCAGCAGCGTAGGAAACATCATGAACACTGAAGCTTTCTTT; D gene: .; clone size: .; J gene: TRBJ1-1; V gene: TRBV9
CDR3 protein: CASSFKHGRVNEQYF; CDR3 DNA: TGCGCCAGCAGCTTTAAACACGGGAGGGTCAACGAGCAGTACTTC; D gene: TRBD2; clone size: .; J gene: TRBJ2-7; V gene: TRBV5-1
CDR3 protein: CASSAPGLAVRNEQYF; CDR3 DNA: TGTGCCAGCAGTGCCCCGGGACTAGCGGTAAGGAACGAGCAGTACTTC; D gene: TRBD2; clone size: .; J gene: TRBJ2-7; V gene: TRBV27
CDR3 protein: CASSLGQGWYEQYF; CDR3 DNA: TGTGCCAGCAGCTTGGGACAGGGGTGGTACGAGCAGTACTTC; D gene: TRBD1; clone size: few; J gene: TRBJ2-7; V gene: TRBV5-6
CDR3 protein: CAWNTGMRGSPLHF; CDR3 DNA: TGTGCCTGGAACACCGGGATGCGGGGTTCACCCCTCCACTTT; D gene: .; clone size: .; J gene: TRBJ1-6; V gene: TRBV30
CDR3 protein: CASTPRGYGYTF; CDR3 DNA: TGTGCCAGCACCCCCCGAGGGTACGGCTACACCTTC; D gene: .; clone size: .; J gene: TRBJ1-2; V gene: TRBV28
CDR3 protein: CASSSRGASYGYTF; CDR3 DNA: TGTGCCAGCAGTTCCAGGGGGGCTAGCTATGGCTACACCTTC; D gene: TRBD1; clone size: .; J gene: TRBJ1-2; V gene: TRBV2
CDR3 protein: CASREGQQNTEAFF; CDR3 DNA: TGTGCCAGCAGGGAGGGACAGCAGAACACTGAAGCTTTCTTT; D gene: TRBD1; clone size: .; J gene: TRBJ1-1; V gene: TRBV5-4
CDR3 protein: CASSFGGAGDTQYF; CDR3 DNA: TGCGCCAGCAGCTTCGGCGGGGCTGGAGATACGCAGTATTTT; D gene: .; clone size: .; J gene: TRBJ2-3; V gene: TRBV5-1
CDR3 protein: CASSLGGQSSNQPQHF; CDR3 DNA: TGCGCCAGCAGCTTGGGGGGGCAAAGTAGCAATCAGCCCCAGCATTTT; D gene: .; clone size: once; J gene: TRBJ1-5; V gene: TRBV5-1
CDR3 protein: CASSYSTGVGNQPQHF; CDR3 DNA: TGTGCCAGCAGCTATAGCACAGGGGTCGGCAATCAGCCCCAGCATTTT; D gene: TRBD1; clone size: few; J gene: TRBJ1-5; V gene: TRBV7-9
CDR3 protein: CASSSGREGTGELFF; CDR3 DNA: TGTGCTAGCAGCTCGGGCAGGGAGGGGACCGGGGAGCTGTTTTTT; D gene: TRBD2; clone size: .; J gene: TRBJ2-2; V gene: TRBV7-7
CDR3 protein: CASYSGSNLNQPQHF; CDR3 DNA: TGCGCCAGTTACTCAGGCAGTAACCTCAATCAGCCCCAGCATTTT; D gene: .; clone size: .; J gene: TRBJ1-5; V gene: TRBV23-1
CDR3 protein: CASSTRQGRGYTF; CDR3 DNA: TGCGCCAGCAGCACCCGCCAGGGGCGGGGCTACACCTTC; D gene: .; clone size: few; J gene: TRBJ1-2; V gene: TRBV5-1
CDR3 protein: CASSPTSREPQQYF; CDR3 DNA: TGTGCCAGCTCACCGACTAGCCGCGAGCCGCAACAGTACTTC; D gene: TRBD2; clone size: .; J gene: TRBJ2-7; V gene: TRBV18
CDR3 protein: CASRVTGGADTQYF; CDR3 DNA: TGTGCCAGCAGGGTAACAGGGGGCGCAGATACGCAGTATTTT; D gene: TRBD1; clone size: .; J gene: TRBJ2-3; V gene: TRBV6-1
CDR3 protein: CASSSAGLNEDTQYF; CDR3 DNA: TGTGCCAGCAGTTCCGCGGGGCTGAACGAAGATACGCAGTATTTT; D gene: .; clone size: .; J gene: TRBJ2-3; V gene: TRBV6-1
CDR3 protein: CASSSPGDSNQPQHF; CDR3 DNA: TGTGCCAGCAGCTCCCCAGGGGACAGCAATCAGCCCCAGCATTTT; D gene: .; clone size: .; J gene: TRBJ1-5; V gene: TRBV5-5
CDR3 protein: CASSPRGFYGYTF; CDR3 DNA: TGTGCCAGCAGCCCCAGGGGTTTCTATGGCTACACCTTC; D gene: .; clone size: .; J gene: TRBJ1-2; V gene: TRBV27
CDR3 protein: CSVEDFGTGGEKLFF; CDR3 DNA: TGCAGCGTTGAAGATTTTGGGACAGGGGGTGAAAAACTGTTTTTT; D gene: TRBD1; clone size: .; J gene: TRBJ1-4; V gene: TRBV29-1
CDR3 protein: CASSPQGQPNTEAFF; CDR3 DNA: TGTGCCAGCAGCCCCCAGGGACAGCCGAACACTGAAGCTTTCTTT; D gene: TRBD1; clone size: .; J gene: TRBJ1-1; V gene: TRBV7-9
CDR3 protein: CASALAGVHSYEQYF; CDR3 DNA: TGTGCCAGCGCCCTGGCAGGGGTCCACTCCTACGAGCAGTACTTC; D gene: .; clone size: once; J gene: TRBJ2-7; V gene: TRBV6-1
CDR3 protein: CAIREGTGRRAFF; CDR3 DNA: TGTGCCATCAGGGAAGGGACAGGGCGGCGAGCTTTCTTT; D gene: TRBD1; clone size: .; J gene: TRBJ1-1; V gene: TRBV10-3
CDR3 protein: CASSVATGTSGGRNEQFF; CDR3 DNA: TGTGCCAGCAGCGTAGCTACTGGGACTAGCGGGGGGCGCAATGAGCAGTTCTTC; D gene: TRBD2; clone size: few; J gene: TRBJ2-1; V gene: TRBV9
CDR3 protein: CASSLAGRGNEQYF; CDR3 DNA: TGTGCCAGCAGCTTGGCGGGCAGGGGAAACGAGCAGTACTTC; D gene: .; clone size: .; J gene: TRBJ2-7; V gene: TRBV5-8
CDR3 protein: CASSVVVSETTEAFF; CDR3 DNA: TGTGCCAGCAGCGTAGTGGTTTCGGAGACCACTGAAGCTTTCTTT; D gene: .; clone size: .; J gene: TRBJ1-1; V gene: TRBV9
CDR3 protein: CATLRASGANVLTF; CDR3 DNA: TGTGCCACCCTCAGGGCGTCTGGGGCCAACGTCCTGACTTTC; D gene: .; clone size: .; J gene: TRBJ2-6; V gene: TRBV6-5
CDR3 protein: CASSPIGVSALRPQHF; CDR3 DNA: TGTGCCAGCAGCCCCATCGGGGTCAGCGCCCTTCGGCCCCAGCATTTT; D gene: .; clone size: .; J gene: TRBJ1-5; V gene: TRBV7-2
CDR3 protein: CASTLGREDGYTF; CDR3 DNA: TGTGCCAGCACCCTAGGGAGGGAGGATGGCTACACCTTC; D gene: .; clone size: .; J gene: TRBJ1-2; V gene: TRBV28
CDR3 protein: CAISDGLAGVADTQYF; CDR3 DNA: TGTGCCATCAGTGATGGACTAGCGGGGGTGGCAGATACGCAGTATTTT; D gene: TRBD2; clone size: .; J gene: TRBJ2-3; V gene: TRBV10-3
CDR3 protein: CASSLAKGQAYEQYF; CDR3 DNA: TGTGCCAGCAGCTTGGCAAAGGGGCAGGCCTACGAGCAGTACTTC; D gene: .; clone size: few; J gene: TRBJ2-7; V gene: TRBV5-4